This T cell receptor (beta chain) appears in the sequencing data of a study of T-cell memory formation after mild COVID-19. Germline CDR1 is SGHAT and CDR2 is FQNNGV. The CDR3 spans 16 residues. The V end was cut by 5 bases, the J end by 3 bases, with 19 bases between. This clonotype appeared a few times. In TCRdb, the 5' RACE reads were re-called with MiXCR into one record per CDR3 protein. The table lists nearly 40,000 distinct CDR3 sequences, around 6.1% of them singletons. This receptor was obtained from an adult who had mild COVID-19 (a few samples of this study predate the infection). Cell type and time point are not known. This chain connects TRBV11-2 to TRBJ1-1; tentatively, D is TRBD1 (5 bases). Sequencing input: PBMCs or a T cell subset sorted from them (not recorded which). Written as DNA, the CDR3 is TGTGCCAGCAGCCTCGGCGGGGCGATAGTGGACACTGAAGCTTTCTTT. This translates into CASSLGGAIVDTEAFF.